The clone carrying this T cell receptor (beta chain) showed up just a few times. The sample belongs to a study of blood T cell repertoires in COVID-19. The protocol was immunoSEQ multiplex PCR, while the TCRdb copy is restricted to in-frame clones and leaves out a portion. This sample has approximately 210,000 clones, with 80% to 90% found just once. Trimming removed 11 bases at V and 0 bases at J, with 10 bases between. Germline assignment: CDR1 LNHDA and CDR2 SQIVND (reference sequence). The length of the CDR3 is 13 residues. This receptor was taken from a man aged 40-49 years who had recovered from COVID-19. Sequenced input: PBMCs or T cells enriched from blood (not recorded which). This chain uses TRBV19 with TRBJ2-2; a weak D match, TRBD1 (6 bases). The CDR3 sequence: CAAAGANTGELFF. The CDR3 coding sequence is TGTGCCGCGGCAGGGGCGAACACCGGGGAGCTGTTTTTT.